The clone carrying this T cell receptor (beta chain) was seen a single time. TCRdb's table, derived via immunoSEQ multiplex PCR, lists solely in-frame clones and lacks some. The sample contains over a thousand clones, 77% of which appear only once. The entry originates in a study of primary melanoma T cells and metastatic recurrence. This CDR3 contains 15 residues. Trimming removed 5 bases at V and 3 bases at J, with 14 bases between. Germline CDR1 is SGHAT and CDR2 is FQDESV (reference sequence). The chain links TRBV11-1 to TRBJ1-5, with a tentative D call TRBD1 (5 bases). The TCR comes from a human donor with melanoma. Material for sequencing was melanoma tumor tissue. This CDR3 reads CASSIGTGINQPQHF. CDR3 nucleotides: TGTGCCAGCAGCATAGGGACGGGTATCAATCAGCCCCAGCATTTT.